This T cell receptor (beta chain) was recovered during a study of T cell repertoires in cytomegalovirus infection. As for this clonotype: Its specificity is unknown.

TCRdb processed the reads anew with MiXCR; each CDR3 protein has one entry. This sample carries fewer than 60,000 distinct CDR3 sequences, around 20% of them seen once, and the ten largest clones take just under 80%. CDR3 length equals 17 residues. V was pared by 0 bases and J by 0 bases, with 5 bases of the junction left unmatched. From germline, CDR1 is SGHTA and CDR2 FQGNSA. The sequencing here drew on CD8+ T cells from cultured PBMCs, taken from culture after CMV antigen stimulation. The chain employs TRBV7-2 and TRBJ2-1, with 7 bases matching TRBD2. This clonotype was sampled from a human donor in good health (CMV status not recorded). Some clones in this sample may be carry-over from other donors' samples. DNA for the CDR3: TGTGCCAGCAGCTTAGCAGCGGGGCCTAGCTCCTACAATGAGCAGTTCTTC. This encodes CASSLAAGPSSYNEQFF.